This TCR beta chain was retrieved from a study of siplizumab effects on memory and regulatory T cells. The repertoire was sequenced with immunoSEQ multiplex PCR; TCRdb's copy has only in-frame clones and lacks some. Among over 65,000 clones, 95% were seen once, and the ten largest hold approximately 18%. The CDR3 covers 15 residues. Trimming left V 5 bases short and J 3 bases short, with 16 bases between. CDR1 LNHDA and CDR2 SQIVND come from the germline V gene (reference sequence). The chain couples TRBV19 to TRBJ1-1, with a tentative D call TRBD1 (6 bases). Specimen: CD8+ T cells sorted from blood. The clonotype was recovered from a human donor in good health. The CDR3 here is CASSWTNTGYTEAFF. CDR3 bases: TGTGCCAGTAGTTGGACCAACACAGGGTACACTGAAGCTTTCTTT.